This passage covers 3 T cell receptor beta chains from one sample sequenced in a study of vaccination and CD4 T cells after COVID-19. Cultured CD4+ T cell DNA was sequenced using the Oncomine TCR Beta short-read assay. TCRdb reprocessed the PCR reads with MiXCR, giving one entry per CDR3 protein. The sample yields some 19,000 distinct CDR3 sequences, around 41% seen once. For these TCRs, the target antigens are not known. Treatment in this sample: roughly nine-day PBMC culture with coronavirus spike peptide pools or control peptides (ViraFEST assay). The sample was cultured CD4+ T cells from blood. These receptors all come from a human donor with COVID-19.

The chain combines TRBV2 with TRBJ1-5, with 9 bases matching TRBD1. Germline assignment: CDR1 SNHLY and CDR2 FYNNEI. After removal of 5 bases from V and 6 bases from J, the junction contained 8 bases not matched to a gene. The length of the CDR3 is 15 residues. In nucleotides, the CDR3 is TGTGCCAGCAGTACCCGGACAGGGGTAGCTCAGCCCCAGCATTTT. Translated: CASSTRTGVAQPQHF.

The gene calls are TRBV7-9 and TRBJ1-1; D not certain. The CDR3 has 11 amino acids. From germline, CDR1 is SEHNR and CDR2 FQNEAQ (reference sequence). V lost 3 bases and J 7 bases, leaving 6 bases between the germline ends. CDR3 DNA: TGTGCCAGCAGCTTTTCCGGTGAAGCTTTCTTT. This sequence encodes CASSFSGEAFF. Full variable domain (outside the CDR3, taken from reference TRBV7-9 and TRBJ1-1): DTGVSQNPRHKITKRGQNVTFRCDPISEHNRLYWYRQTLGQGPEFLTYFQNEAQLEKSRLLSDRFSAERPKGSFSTLEIQRTEQGDSAMYLCASSFSGEAFFGQGTRLTVV.

In its sample, this clonotype was seen a few times. This CDR3 reads CASSPSWVVDYGYTF. The CDR3 nucleotides are TGTGCCAGCAGCCCAAGCTGGGTGGTAGACTATGGCTACACCTTC. J is TRBJ1-2 and V is TRBV11-2; D gene uncertain. This CDR3 comprises 15 residues. V shed 5 bases and J shed 3 bases, with 16 bases lying between them. Germline V gene data show CDR1 as SGHAT and CDR2 as FQNNGV.